The clone carrying this T cell receptor (beta chain) has a count of ten or more. Its specificity is not known. These data originate in a study of T cells after posttransplantation cyclophosphamide. CDR1 MNHNS and CDR2 SASEGT come from the germline V gene. The CDR3 has 13 amino acids. V shed 4 bases, J shed 8 bases, and the junction held 7 bases outside the gene matches. General study points: Skin or GI-infiltrating T cells shared few TRB sequences with blood. Recipient CMV seropositivity and CMV reactivation strongly tracked TRB clonality. Donor-recipient repertoire similarity was low at 1-2 months, rising over year one.

Measured with immunoSEQ multiplex PCR; TCRdb has only the in-frame clones, and not every one. The profile covers some 5,000 clones, none occurring a single time. A marrow graft followed busulfan-fludarabine conditioning, with cyclophosphamide on days +3 and +4. The rearrangement joins TRBV6-1 to TRBJ1-2; TRBD1 matches 7 bases. Sequencing used PBMCs, obtained after allogeneic stem cell transplant with posttransplant cyclophosphamide. The receptor comes from a male patient over 55 who received an allogeneic stem cell transplant from a related donor, was CMV-positive, and had no GVHD. Some T cells may be supplied by the graft donor. CDR3 coding DNA: TGTGCCAGCAGTGTGGAGGGGGCTCTAGGCTACACCTTC. Translating gives CASSVEGALGYTF.